The 32 T cell receptor beta chains reported below all come from one sample, sequenced in a study of cytomegalovirus exposure and HLA in healthy donors. Amplification used 60 Vbeta primers and 13 Jbeta primers. Repertoires were generated with immunoSEQ multiplex PCR, while TCRdb's copy carries only in-frame clones and drops some. The table has 150,000 to 200,000 clones, about 76% seen once. The sequenced sample consisted of PBMCs. The receptors were gathered from a male donor in good health and CMV-seropositive.

This chain joins TRBV9 and TRBJ2-3; D possibly corresponds to TRBD2 (6 bases). Trimming removed 0 bases at V and 0 bases at J, with 8 bases between. The CDR3 is made up of 15 amino acids. Germline-derived CDR1 and CDR2 are SGDLS and YYNGEE. CDR3 residues: CASSVAGTSTDTQYF. CDR3 bases: TGTGCCAGCAGCGTAGCGGGGACTAGCACAGATACGCAGTATTTT. Full variable domain (missing parts from reference TRBV9 and TRBJ2-3): DSGVTQTPKHLITATGQRVTLRCSPRSGDLSVYWYQQSLDQGLQFLIQYYNGEERAKGNILERFSAQQFPDLHSELNLSSLELGDSALYFCASSVAGTSTDTQYFGPGTRLTVL.

The rearrangement uses TRBV27 and TRBJ1-2, with a weak D call TRBD1 (5 bases). Trimming pared 0 bases from V and 2 bases from J, leaving 10 bases between. Germline V gene data show CDR1 as MNHEY and CDR2 as SMNVEV (reference sequence). The CDR3 has 15 amino acids. The CDR3 region is CASSLSAGRNYGYTF. The CDR3 nucleotides read TGTGCCAGCAGTTTATCGGCAGGGCGCAACTATGGCTACACCTTC.

The chain combines TRBV6-5 with TRBJ1-4; no clear D gene. Trimming shortened V by 6 bases and J by 8 bases, and 13 bases separated the two germline ends. CDR1 is MNHEY and CDR2 is SVGAGI in the germline V gene. The CDR3 is 13 residues long. The CDR3 region has the DNA TGTGCCAGCAGCGAGGCAGGAGGCGAAAAACTGTTTTTT. Translating gives CASSEAGGEKLFF.

V gene TRBV7-8 combines with J gene TRBJ2-2; 8 bases fit TRBD2. This CDR3 region has 17 residues. Germline CDR1 and CDR2: SGHVS and FQNEAQ. Trimming cost V 1 base and J 5 bases; bases outside gene matches: 9. The CDR3 sequence: CASSLDVGTSGTGELFF. The CDR3 DNA reads as TGTGCCAGCAGCTTAGACGTCGGGACTAGTGGGACCGGGGAGCTGTTTTTT.

The CDR3 coding sequence is TGTGCCAGTAGTATGGGGCCCGGGAGCGTCGAGCAGTACTTC. Amino acid sequence: CASSMGPGSVEQYF. The chain recombines TRBV19 with TRBJ2-7; possible D gene TRBD2, 6 bases. The CDR3 is 14 residues long. V was clipped by 3 bases and J by 6 bases, with 15 bases between them. Germline values: CDR1 LNHDA, CDR2 SQIVND (reference sequence).

The chain recombines TRBV30 with TRBJ1-1; D unclear. Looked up from germline, CDR1 is GTSNPN and CDR2 is SVGIG (reference sequence). The CDR3 runs to 12 residues. Trimming shortened V by 4 bases and J by 0 bases, and 6 bases separated the two germline ends. CDR3 region: CAWTLMNTEAFF. The CDR3, as DNA: TGTGCCTGGACCCTTATGAACACTGAAGCTTTCTTT.

The chain joins TRBV7-2 to TRBJ1-1, with D hard to call. Between the trimmed V and J ends, which lost 1 base and 3 bases, there was a span of 9 bases. Germline V lookup: CDR1 SGHTA, CDR2 FQGNSA. There are 14 residues in the CDR3. The CDR3: CASSLVVRDTEAFF. The CDR3 nucleotides read TGTGCCAGCAGCTTAGTTGTGAGGGACACTGAAGCTTTCTTT.

The rearrangement uses TRBV23-1 and TRBJ2-7; 8 nucleotides align to TRBD1. TRBV23-1 is an ORF; its function is uncertain. Trimming cost V 7 bases and J 3 bases; bases outside gene matches: 5. The CDR3 is 13 residues long. CDR3 residues: CASTSGGCYEQYF. CDR3 nucleotides: TGCGCCAGCACCTCAGGGGGCTGCTACGAGCAGTACTTC.

V usage is TRBV7-2 and J usage is TRBJ2-2, with D maybe TRBD2 (5 bases). V lost 4 bases, J lost 6 bases, and 9 bases lay in between. This CDR3 contains 13 residues. Germline values: CDR1 SGHTA, CDR2 FQGNSA. The CDR3 sequence is CASSYRLSGELFF. CDR3 sequence (DNA): TGTGCCAGCAGCTATCGACTATCCGGGGAGCTGTTTTTT.

Only a few counts were recorded for this clone. The CDR3 coding sequence is TGTGCCACTTCACAACCCGCCGGGACAATGAACACTGAAGCTTTCTTT. Protein product: CATSQPAGTMNTEAFF. This sequence joins TRBV5-4 and TRBJ1-1; TRBD1 is a possible D gene (6 bases). The CDR3 extends over 16 amino acids. V shed 9 bases and J shed 0 bases, with 21 bases lying between them. Germline lookup yields CDR1 SGHNT and CDR2 YYREEE (reference sequence).

This clone came up a few times. The chain links TRBV6-1 to TRBJ1-5; unclear D gene. The CDR3 has 15 amino acids. V shed 3 bases and J shed 2 bases, with 11 bases lying between them. Looked up from germline, CDR1 is MNHNS and CDR2 is SASEGT. The CDR3 reads CASSDGEEGNQPQHF. CDR3 DNA: TGTGCCAGCAGTGACGGGGAAGAAGGCAATCAGCCCCAGCATTTT.

The rearrangement links TRBV7-9 to TRBJ1-1, with TRBD1 matching over 7 bases. The V and J ends lost 4 bases and 4 bases, in that order; junction bases with no gene match: 9. The CDR3 is 15 amino acids. Looked up from germline, CDR1 is SEHNR and CDR2 is FQNEAQ (reference sequence). This CDR3 is CASSWPQAGGTEAFF. The DNA of the CDR3 is TGTGCCAGCAGCTGGCCCCAGGCAGGGGGCACTGAAGCTTTCTTT.

This clone was observed a few times. The V and J genes are TRBV2 and TRBJ1-4, with a possible D match to TRBD1 (5 bases). This CDR3 region has 14 residues. Germline CDR1 SNHLY, CDR2 FYNNEI. The germline V and J ends were trimmed by 7 bases and 6 bases, with 15 bases remaining between them. CDR3 sequence reads: CASTIRQIDEKLFF. Written as DNA, the CDR3 is TGTGCCAGCACCATCCGACAGATAGATGAAAAACTGTTTTTT.

V gene TRBV5-1 combines with J gene TRBJ2-3, with 9 bases lining up with TRBD1. The germline gives CDR1 SGHRS, CDR2 YFSETQ. The V and J ends lost 3 bases and 3 bases, in that order; junction bases with no gene match: 5. The length of the CDR3 is 15 residues. CDR3 residues: CASSYLGQGTDTQYF. The CDR3 nucleotides read TGCGCCAGCAGCTACCTGGGACAGGGAACAGATACGCAGTATTTT. Drawing the rest from reference TRBV5-1 and TRBJ2-3, the complete variable domain is KAGVTQTPRYLIKTRGQQVTLSCSPISGHRSVSWYQQTPGQGLQFLFEYFSETQRNKGNFPGRFSGRQFSNSRSEMNVSTLELGDSALYLCASSYLGQGTDTQYFGPGTRLTVL.

The V call is TRBV9, the J call TRBJ1-3; D is uncertain. V was cut by 3 bases and J by 3 bases, with 7 bases left in between. CDR3 length equals 13 residues. Germline V gene sequence: CDR1 SGDLS, CDR2 YYNGEE. The CDR3 sequence is CASSDTFGNTIYF. The CDR3 nucleotides read TGTGCCAGCAGCGACACGTTTGGAAACACCATATATTTT.

This clone was counted once. The chain joins TRBV6-6 to TRBJ2-7, with D possibly TRBD2 on 6 matching bases. Trimming removed 0 bases at V and 7 bases at J, with 16 bases between. CDR1 is MNHNY and CDR2 is SVGAGI in the germline V gene (reference sequence). The length of the CDR3 is 15 residues. The CDR3 nucleotides are TGTGCCAGCAGTTACTCGGGCCCGGGGGTAGGGGAGCAGTACTTC. This codes for CASSYSGPGVGEQYF.

The rearrangement links TRBV30 to TRBJ2-7; D unclear. Trimming took off 0 bases at V and 1 base at J, with 7 bases between the two ends. Looked up from germline, CDR1 is GTSNPN and CDR2 is SVGIG (reference sequence). The CDR3 covers 13 residues. As DNA, the CDR3 is TGTGCCTGGAGTGTGGTGAGTTCCTACGAGCAGTACTTC. Amino acids: CAWSVVSSYEQYF.

V gene TRBV30 combines with J gene TRBJ2-3; 9 bases agree with TRBD1. Losses at the gene ends were 4 bases for V and 5 bases for J; bases not matched to a gene: 16. The CDR3 is 17 residues long. Looked up from germline, CDR1 is GTSNPN and CDR2 is SVGIG (reference sequence). Here the CDR3 reads CAWTPTRGQGIGDTQYF. The CDR3 DNA reads TGTGCCTGGACCCCCACCCGGGGACAGGGTATAGGAGATACGCAGTATTTT.

Sample share makes this clone medium-sized (0.01 to 0.1%). Here the CDR3 DNA reads TGTGCCTGGAGCGAGGGTGACGGGACTTCTCCCTACGAGCAGTACTTC. Protein sequence: CAWSEGDGTSPYEQYF. The rearrangement uses TRBV30 and TRBJ2-7; a possible D gene is TRBD2 (6 bases). The CDR3 consists of 16 residues. The germline gives CDR1 GTSNPN, CDR2 SVGIG (reference sequence). The V end was cut by 3 bases, the J end by 2 bases, with 20 bases between.

The chain carries TRBV30 and TRBJ2-7, with D possibly matching TRBD1 (6 bases). This CDR3 is built from 16 residues. Deletions cut 2 bases from V and 1 base from J, with 18 bases between. CDR1 is GTSNPN, CDR2 SVGIG, per germline (reference sequence). The CDR3 spells CAWSPSRDRGSYEQYF. The CDR3 nucleotides are TGTGCCTGGAGTCCCTCCAGGGATAGGGGGTCCTACGAGCAGTACTTC.

The V call is TRBV7-2, the J call TRBJ2-5, with TRBD1 as a possible D gene (6 bases). V lost 7 bases and J 3 bases, leaving 21 bases between the germline ends. The CDR3 loop spans 16 amino acids. CDR1 is SGHTA and CDR2 is FQGNSA in the germline V gene. CDR3 residues: CASTLEVFGGEETQYF. DNA of the CDR3: TGTGCCAGCACCCTAGAAGTGTTTGGGGGCGAAGAGACCCAGTACTTC.

The V gene is TRBV29-1, the J gene TRBJ1-1; 10 nucleotides align to TRBD1. J lost 5 bases, V lost 6 bases, and 9 bases had no gene match. The germline V gene encodes CDR1 SQVTM and CDR2 ANQGSEA. The CDR3 runs 14 residues. The chain's CDR3 is CSVQRQGAKTEAFF. The CDR3 DNA reads as TGCAGCGTACAACGACAGGGGGCGAAGACTGAAGCTTTCTTT.

The rearrangement links TRBV10-3 to TRBJ2-7; D not certain. Germline loops: CDR1 ENHRY, CDR2 SYGVKD. Trimming took 3 bases from V and 0 from J, leaving 6 bases between them. The CDR3 contains 13 residues. The DNA of the CDR3 is TGTGCCATCAGTGACATTAGCTCCTACGAGCAGTACTTC. It encodes CAISDISSYEQYF.

This clone turned up a few times. The J gene is TRBJ2-7, the V gene TRBV27, with 8 positions matching TRBD2. The CDR3 consists of 14 residues. The V gene end was trimmed by 4 bases and the J gene end by 1 base; junction bases not matched to a gene: 3. Germline V lookup: CDR1 MNHEY, CDR2 SMNVEV (reference sequence). CDR3 DNA sequence: TGTGCCAGCAGTTGGCGGGGGGATTCCTACGAGCAGTACTTC. Translation: CASSWRGDSYEQYF.

The chain recombines TRBV2 with TRBJ1-1; 7 positions agree with TRBD1. The germline CDR1 and CDR2 sequences are SNHLY and FYNNEI. The CDR3 has 19 amino acids. The ends lost 2 bases at V and 0 bases at J; junction bases unmatched: 15. The CDR3 region has the DNA TGTGCCAGCAGTGAAAGGGCAGGGGGTGGGGTTGGGATGAACACTGAAGCTTTCTTT. It specifies CASSERAGGGVGMNTEAFF. The full variable domain, in which reference TRBV2 and TRBJ1-1 provide the parts outside the CDR3, is EPEVTQTPSHQVTQMGQEVILRCVPISNHLYFYWYRQILGQKVEFLVSFYNNEISEKSEIFDDQFSVERPDGSNFTLKIRSTKLEDSAMYFCASSERAGGGVGMNTEAFFGQGTRLTVV.

This clone was detected only once. The chain has TRBV11-3 and TRBJ2-1; 9 nucleotides agree with TRBD1. The CDR3 totals 16 residues. Germline V gene data show CDR1 as SGHNT and CDR2 as YENEEA. Losses at the gene ends were 5 bases for V and 6 bases for J; bases not matched to a gene: 11. The CDR3 is CASSPGGDRVANEQFF. The CDR3 nucleotides read TGTGCCAGCAGCCCTGGAGGGGACAGGGTGGCCAATGAGCAGTTCTTC.

V gene TRBV21-1 combines with J gene TRBJ1-3. TRBV21-1 is a pseudogene locus. The CDR3 loop spans 14 amino acids. CDR3 in amino acids: CAGGGAPAGNTIYF. CDR3 bases: TGTGCCGGGGGAGGGGCTCCCGCGGGAAACACCATATATTTT.

The genes are TRBV4-3 and TRBJ2-2, with 7 bases identical to TRBD1. The germline V gene encodes CDR1 LGHNA and CDR2 YSLEER. V trimming: 0 bases; J trimming: 1 base; junction bases outside the gene matches: 8. The CDR3 loop spans 18 amino acids. The chain's CDR3 is CASSQDHSDRENTGELFF. CDR3 nucleotides: TGCGCCAGCAGCCAAGATCACTCTGACAGGGAGAACACCGGGGAGCTGTTTTTT.

V gene TRBV4-2 combines with J gene TRBJ2-2; maybe TRBD1 (6 bases). V gave up 1 base and J gave up 3 bases, with 9 bases separating them. Germline V CDR1 and CDR2: LGHNA, YNFKEQ. This CDR3 is 15 amino acids long. The CDR3 coding sequence is TGTGCCAGCAGCCAAGCAGGGACATACACCGGGGAGCTGTTTTTT. Translated, it gives CASSQAGTYTGELFF.

The genes are TRBV19 and TRBJ1-6; D not resolved. The CDR3 spans 13 residues. Trimming left V 1 base short and J 10 bases short, with 8 bases between. Germline CDR1 reads LNHDA; CDR2 reads SQIVND (reference sequence). The CDR3, as DNA: TGTGCCAGTAGTATAGCCGAGAGGTCACCCCTCCACTTT. This sequence encodes CASSIAERSPLHF.

The V gene is TRBV7-9, the J gene TRBJ2-7; 8 bases line up with TRBD2. The CDR3 totals 12 residues. CDR1 SEHNR and CDR2 FQNEAQ come from the germline V gene (reference sequence). In DNA, the CDR3 is TGTGTCGTCGGGAGGGAGGGAAACGAGCAGTACTTC. It translates to CVVGREGNEQYF.

The rearrangement joins TRBV5-1 to TRBJ2-7, with D possibly being TRBD2 (6 bases). V lost 7 bases, J lost 2 bases, and 19 bases lay in between. This CDR3 has 15 amino acids. Germline V gene data show CDR1 as SGHRS and CDR2 as YFSETQ. CDR3 protein: CASSLGYGGAYEQYF. Here the CDR3 DNA reads TGCGCCAGCTCCCTAGGGTACGGGGGAGCCTACGAGCAGTACTTC.